This T cell receptor (beta chain) was found in a study of post-analysis software for immune sequencing data. Study context: Relapsing-remitting, secondary progressive and progressive-relapsing courses of multiple sclerosis were included. Study-wide points: Significantly lower normalized Chao1 diversity was seen in multiple sclerosis patients than in controls. TRBV5-6, TRBV5-1 and TRBV20-1 belonged to a set of a handful of TRBV segments that were more frequent in patients than controls. F measure clustering grouped samples strongly by preparation batch.

The CDR3 has 15 residues. Germline assignment: CDR1 SGHTA and CDR2 FQGNSA. The V end lost 4 bases, the J end lost 6 bases, and 17 bases lay between the germline ends. Unique molecular identifiers had been added to the TCR beta cDNA libraries. Researchers reported about 500,000 cDNA molecules coming from roughly 0.93 to 9.6 million T cells. Each CDR3 protein gets one entry after TCRdb re-called the PCR reads with MiXCR. The sample holds a few hundred thousand distinct CDR3 sequences, 30% to 45% seen once. This clonotype showed up many times. As yet, its antigen is unknown. V is TRBV7-2 and J is TRBJ2-3; tentative D call: TRBD1 (6 bases). This sequence originates from a girl aged 5-17 years with multiple sclerosis. Specimen: blood. The CDR3 sequence: CASSSGQTTGDTQYF. DNA of the CDR3: TGTGCCAGCAGCTCCGGACAGACGACTGGGGATACGCAGTATTTT. Full variable domain (missing parts from reference TRBV7-2 and TRBJ2-3): GAGVSQSPSNKVTEKGKDVELRCDPISGHTALYWYRQSLGQGLEFLIYFQGNSAPDKSGLPSDRFSAERTGGSVSTLTIQRTQQEDSAVYLCASSSGQTTGDTQYFGPGTRLTVL.